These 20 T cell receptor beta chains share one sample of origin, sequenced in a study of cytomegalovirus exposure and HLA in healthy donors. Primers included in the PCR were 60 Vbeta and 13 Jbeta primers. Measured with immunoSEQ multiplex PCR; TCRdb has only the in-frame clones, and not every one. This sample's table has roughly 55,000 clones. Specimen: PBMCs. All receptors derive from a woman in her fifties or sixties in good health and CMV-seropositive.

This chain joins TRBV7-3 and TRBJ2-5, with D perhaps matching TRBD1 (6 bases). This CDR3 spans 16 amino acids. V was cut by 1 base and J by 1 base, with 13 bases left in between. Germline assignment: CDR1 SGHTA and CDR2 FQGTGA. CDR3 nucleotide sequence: TGTGCCAGCAGCTTAATGGCCAGGGGCCTCCAAGAGACCCAGTACTTC. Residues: CASSLMARGLQETQYF.

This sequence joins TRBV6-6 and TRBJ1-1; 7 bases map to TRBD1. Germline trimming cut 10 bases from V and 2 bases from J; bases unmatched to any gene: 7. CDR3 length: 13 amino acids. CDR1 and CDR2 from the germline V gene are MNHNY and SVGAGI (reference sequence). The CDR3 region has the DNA TGTGCCACTCTCTCAGGGGGAAACACTGAAGCTTTCTTT. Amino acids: CATLSGGNTEAFF.

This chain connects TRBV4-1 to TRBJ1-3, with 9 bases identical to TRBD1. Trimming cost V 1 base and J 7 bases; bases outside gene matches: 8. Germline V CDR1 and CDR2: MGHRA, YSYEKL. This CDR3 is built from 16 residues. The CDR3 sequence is CASSQGPGQGMNTIYF. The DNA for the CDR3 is TGCGCCAGCAGCCAAGGACCGGGACAGGGTATGAACACCATATATTTT.

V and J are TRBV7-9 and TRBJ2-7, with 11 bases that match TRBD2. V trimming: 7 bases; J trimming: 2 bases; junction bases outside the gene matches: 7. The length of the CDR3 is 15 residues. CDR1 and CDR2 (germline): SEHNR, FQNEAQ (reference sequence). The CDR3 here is CASTPTSGNPYEQYF. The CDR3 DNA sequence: TGTGCCAGCACCCCGACTAGCGGGAACCCCTACGAGCAGTACTTC.

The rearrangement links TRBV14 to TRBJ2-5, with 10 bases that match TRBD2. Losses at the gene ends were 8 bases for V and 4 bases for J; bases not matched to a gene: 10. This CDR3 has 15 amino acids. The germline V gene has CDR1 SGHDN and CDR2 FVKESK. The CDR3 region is CASGRTSGLRETQYF. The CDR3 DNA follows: TGTGCCAGCGGTCGGACTAGCGGCCTACGAGAGACCCAGTACTTC. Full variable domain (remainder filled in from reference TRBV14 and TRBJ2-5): EAGVTQFPSHSVIEKGQTVTLRCDPISGHDNLYWYRRVMGKEIKFLLHFVKESKQDESGMPNNRFLAERTGGTYSTLKVQPAELEDSGVYFCASGRTSGLRETQYFGPGTRLLVL.

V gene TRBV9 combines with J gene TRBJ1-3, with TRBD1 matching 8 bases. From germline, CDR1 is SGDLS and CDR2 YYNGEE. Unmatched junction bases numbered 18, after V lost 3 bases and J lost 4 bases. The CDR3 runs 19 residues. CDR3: CASSGNRDRLGAFGNTIYF. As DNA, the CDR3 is TGTGCCAGCAGCGGCAATAGGGACAGGCTGGGGGCTTTCGGAAACACCATATATTTT.

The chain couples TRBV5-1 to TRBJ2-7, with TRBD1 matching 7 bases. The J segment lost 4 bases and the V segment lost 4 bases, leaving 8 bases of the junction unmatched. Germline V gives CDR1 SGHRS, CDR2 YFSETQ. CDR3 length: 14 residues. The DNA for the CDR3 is TGCGCCAGCAGCGCCCGGGACAGATTATACGAGCAGTACTTC. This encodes CASSARDRLYEQYF. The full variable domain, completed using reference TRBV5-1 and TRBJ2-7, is KAGVTQTPRYLIKTRGQQVTLSCSPISGHRSVSWYQQTPGQGLQFLFEYFSETQRNKGNFPGRFSGRQFSNSRSEMNVSTLELGDSALYLCASSARDRLYEQYFGPGTRLTVT.

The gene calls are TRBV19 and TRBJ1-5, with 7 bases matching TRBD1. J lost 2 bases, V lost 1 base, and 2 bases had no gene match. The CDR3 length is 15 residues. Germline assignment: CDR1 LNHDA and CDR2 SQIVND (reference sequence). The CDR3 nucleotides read TGTGCCAGTAGTATAGGTACAGGGGGCAATCAGCCCCAGCATTTT. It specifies CASSIGTGGNQPQHF.

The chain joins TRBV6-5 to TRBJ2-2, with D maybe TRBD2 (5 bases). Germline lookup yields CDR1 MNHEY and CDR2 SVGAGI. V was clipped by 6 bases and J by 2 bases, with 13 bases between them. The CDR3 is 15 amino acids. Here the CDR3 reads CASRRATTNTGELFF. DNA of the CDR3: TGTGCCAGCAGGCGGGCCACCACTAACACCGGGGAGCTGTTTTTT.

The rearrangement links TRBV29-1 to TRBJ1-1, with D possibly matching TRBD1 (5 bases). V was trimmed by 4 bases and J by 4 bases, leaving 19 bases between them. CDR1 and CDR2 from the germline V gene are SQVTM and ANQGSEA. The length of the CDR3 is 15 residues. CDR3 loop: CSVVKGDGGATEAFF. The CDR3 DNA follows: TGCAGCGTTGTGAAAGGGGATGGAGGGGCCACTGAAGCTTTCTTT.

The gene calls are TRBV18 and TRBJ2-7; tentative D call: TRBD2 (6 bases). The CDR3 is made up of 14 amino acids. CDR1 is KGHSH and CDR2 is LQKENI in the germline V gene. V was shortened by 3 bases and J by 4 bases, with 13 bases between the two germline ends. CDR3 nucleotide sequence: TGTGCCAGCTCACCCAGGGAGGTGGCGTACGAGCAGTACTTC. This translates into CASSPREVAYEQYF.

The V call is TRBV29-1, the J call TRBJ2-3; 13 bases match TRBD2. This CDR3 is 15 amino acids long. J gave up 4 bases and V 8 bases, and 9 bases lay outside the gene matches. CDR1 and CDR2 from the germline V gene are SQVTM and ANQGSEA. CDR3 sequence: CSPGLAGRGADTQYF. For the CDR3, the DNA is TGCAGCCCGGGACTAGCGGGAAGGGGGGCAGATACGCAGTATTTT.

This CDR3 reads CASSPTTAGEKLFF. For the CDR3, the DNA is TGTGCCAGCAGCCCCACAACCGCGGGAGAAAAACTGTTTTTT. The rearrangement links TRBV11-2 to TRBJ1-4; no reliable D call. Germline CDR1 SGHAT, CDR2 FQNNGV. Trimming took 5 bases from V and 8 from J, leaving 15 bases between them. This CDR3 comprises 14 residues.

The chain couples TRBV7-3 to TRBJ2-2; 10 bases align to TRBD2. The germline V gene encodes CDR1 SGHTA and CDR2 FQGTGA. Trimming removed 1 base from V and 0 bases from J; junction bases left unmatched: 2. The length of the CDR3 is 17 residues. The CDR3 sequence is CASSLSTSGANTGELFF. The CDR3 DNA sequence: TGTGCCAGCAGCTTAAGCACTAGCGGGGCGAACACCGGGGAGCTGTTTTTT.

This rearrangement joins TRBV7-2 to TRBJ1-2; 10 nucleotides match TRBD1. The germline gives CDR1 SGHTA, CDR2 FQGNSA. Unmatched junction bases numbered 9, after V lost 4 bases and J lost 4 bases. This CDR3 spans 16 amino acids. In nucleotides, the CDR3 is TGTGCCAGCAGCTCTCGGACAGGGGGAATGCTCTATGGCTACACCTTC. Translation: CASSSRTGGMLYGYTF.

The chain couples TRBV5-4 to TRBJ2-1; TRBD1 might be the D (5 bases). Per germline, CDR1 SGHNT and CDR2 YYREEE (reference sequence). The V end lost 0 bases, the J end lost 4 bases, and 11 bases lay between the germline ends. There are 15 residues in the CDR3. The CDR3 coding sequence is TGTGCCAGCAGCTTGGCTGGCAGGGAATACAATGAGCAGTTCTTC. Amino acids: CASSLAGREYNEQFF.

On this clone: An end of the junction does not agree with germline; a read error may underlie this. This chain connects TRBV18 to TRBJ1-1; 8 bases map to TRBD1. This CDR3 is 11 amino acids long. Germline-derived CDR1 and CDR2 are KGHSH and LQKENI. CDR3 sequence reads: CASSPGQVPLF. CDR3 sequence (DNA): TGTGCCAGCTCACCGGGACAGGTGCCGCTGTTT.

The CDR3 sequence is CAWSVQGITPLHF. CDR3 DNA: TGTGCCTGGAGTGTCCAGGGCATAACACCCCTCCACTTT. The gene calls are TRBV30 and TRBJ1-6, with D possibly matching TRBD1 (5 bases). V gave up 0 bases and J gave up 11 bases, with 11 bases separating them. The CDR3 extends over 13 amino acids. Per germline, CDR1 GTSNPN and CDR2 SVGIG (reference sequence). The variable domain in full, with the rest retrieved from reference TRBV30 and TRBJ1-6, is SQTIHQWPATLVQPVGSPLSLECTVEGTSNPNLYWYRQAAGRGLQLLFYSVGIGQISSEVPQNLSASRPQDRQFILSSKKLLLSDSGFYLCAWSVQGITPLHFGNGTRLTVT.

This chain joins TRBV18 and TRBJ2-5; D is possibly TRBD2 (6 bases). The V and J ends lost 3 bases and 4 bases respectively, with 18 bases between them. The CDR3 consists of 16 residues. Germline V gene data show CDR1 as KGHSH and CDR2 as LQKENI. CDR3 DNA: TGTGCCAGCTCACCGCCGGGACTCCAGACGGGAGAGACCCAGTACTTC. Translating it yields CASSPPGLQTGETQYF.

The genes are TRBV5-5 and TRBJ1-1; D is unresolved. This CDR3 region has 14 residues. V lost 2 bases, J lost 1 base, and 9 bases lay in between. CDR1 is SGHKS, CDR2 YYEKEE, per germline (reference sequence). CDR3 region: CASSFLSGNTEAFF. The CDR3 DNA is TGTGCCAGCAGCTTTCTATCAGGGAACACTGAAGCTTTCTTT.